The sequence of this T cell receptor beta chain was determined in a study of cytomegalovirus exposure and HLA in healthy donors. Study-wide points: Reported performance of the classifier showed diagnosis of cytomegalovirus status with high specificity and sensitivity. The TCR clusters that emerged in the first cohort tended, a later analysis found, to co-occur in the 120 or so validation repertoires.

A note on this clone: The antigen is undetermined.

This CDR3 spans 17 amino acids. With V trimmed by 3 bases and J by 3 bases, 12 bases remained unmatched. CDR1 and CDR2 from the germline V gene are SGHNT and YENEEA. Sequenced by immunoSEQ multiplex PCR; TCRdb stores in-frame clones only, minus some. The sample lists tens of thousands of clones; approximately 93% were seen once. The rearrangement joins TRBV11-3 to TRBJ2-7, with 9 positions matching TRBD1. Sequencing was performed on PBMCs. The source is a man aged 18 to 29 in good health and CMV-seronegative. DNA for the CDR3: TGTGCCAGCAGCTTTTCGTGGGGACAGACAGGGGGCTACGAGCAGTACTTC. Protein: CASSFSWGQTGGYEQYF.